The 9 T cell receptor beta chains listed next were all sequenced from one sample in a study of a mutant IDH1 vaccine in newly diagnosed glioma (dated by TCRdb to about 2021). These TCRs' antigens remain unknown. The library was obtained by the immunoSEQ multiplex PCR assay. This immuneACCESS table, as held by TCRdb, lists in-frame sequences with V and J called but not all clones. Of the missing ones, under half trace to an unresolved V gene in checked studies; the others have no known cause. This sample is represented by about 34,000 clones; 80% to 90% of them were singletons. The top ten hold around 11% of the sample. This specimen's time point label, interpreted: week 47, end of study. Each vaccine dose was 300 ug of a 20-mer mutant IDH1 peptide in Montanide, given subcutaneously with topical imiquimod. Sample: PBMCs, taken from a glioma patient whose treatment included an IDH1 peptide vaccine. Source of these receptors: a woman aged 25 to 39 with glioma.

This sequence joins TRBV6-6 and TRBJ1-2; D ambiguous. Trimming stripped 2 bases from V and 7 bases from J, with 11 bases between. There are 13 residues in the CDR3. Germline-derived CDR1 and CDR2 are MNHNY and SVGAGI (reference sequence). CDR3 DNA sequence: TGTGCCAGCAGTTACCCCGGGGTGGGTGGCTACACCTTC. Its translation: CASSYPGVGGYTF.

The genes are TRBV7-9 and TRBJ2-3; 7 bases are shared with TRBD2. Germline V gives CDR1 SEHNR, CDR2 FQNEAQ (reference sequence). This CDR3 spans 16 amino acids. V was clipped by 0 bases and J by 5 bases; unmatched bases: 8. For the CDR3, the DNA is TGTGCCAGCAGCTTAGCCCAGCGGGGCTCCGAAGATACGCAGTATTTT. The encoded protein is CASSLAQRGSEDTQYF.

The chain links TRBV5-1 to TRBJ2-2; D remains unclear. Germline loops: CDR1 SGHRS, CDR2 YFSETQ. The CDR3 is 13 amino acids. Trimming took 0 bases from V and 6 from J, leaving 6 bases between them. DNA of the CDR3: TGCGCCAGCAGCTTGGTTTATCCCGGGGAGCTGTTTTTT. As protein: CASSLVYPGELFF. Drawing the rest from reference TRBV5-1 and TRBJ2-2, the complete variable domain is KAGVTQTPRYLIKTRGQQVTLSCSPISGHRSVSWYQQTPGQGLQFLFEYFSETQRNKGNFPGRFSGRQFSNSRSEMNVSTLELGDSALYLCASSLVYPGELFFGEGSRLTVL.

The CDR3 loop reads CASSSTQGWDGYTF. Written as DNA, the CDR3 is TGCGCCAGCAGCTCAACCCAGGGGTGGGATGGCTACACCTTC. The chain couples TRBV5-1 to TRBJ1-2, with D possibly being TRBD1 (6 bases). Looked up from germline, CDR1 is SGHRS and CDR2 is YFSETQ. Trimming pared 3 bases from V and 6 bases from J, leaving 15 bases between. This CDR3 spans 14 amino acids.

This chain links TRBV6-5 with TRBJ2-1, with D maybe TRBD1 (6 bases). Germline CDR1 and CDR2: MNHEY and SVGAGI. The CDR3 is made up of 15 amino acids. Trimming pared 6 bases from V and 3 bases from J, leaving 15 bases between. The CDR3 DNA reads TGTGCCAGCAGCCACACAGGGCCGGGCTACAATGAGCAGTTCTTC. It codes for CASSHTGPGYNEQFF.

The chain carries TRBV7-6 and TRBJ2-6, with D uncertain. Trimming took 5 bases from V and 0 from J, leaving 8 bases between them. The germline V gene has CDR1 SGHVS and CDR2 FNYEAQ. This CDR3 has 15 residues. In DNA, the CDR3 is TGTGCCAGCAGCCTCCAACCCTCTGGGGCCAACGTCCTGACTTTC. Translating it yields CASSLQPSGANVLTF.

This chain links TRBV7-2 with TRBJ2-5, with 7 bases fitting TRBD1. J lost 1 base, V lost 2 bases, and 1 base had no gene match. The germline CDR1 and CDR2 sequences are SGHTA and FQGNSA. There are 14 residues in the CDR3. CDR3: CASSLNRGQETQYF. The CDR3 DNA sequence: TGTGCCAGCAGCTTAAACAGGGGCCAAGAGACCCAGTACTTC.

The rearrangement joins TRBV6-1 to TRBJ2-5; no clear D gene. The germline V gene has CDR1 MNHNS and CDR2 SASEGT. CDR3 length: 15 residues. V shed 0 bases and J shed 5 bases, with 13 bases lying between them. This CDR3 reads CASSEARPFRETQYF. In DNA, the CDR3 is TGTGCCAGCAGTGAAGCTAGGCCGTTCAGGGAGACCCAGTACTTC.

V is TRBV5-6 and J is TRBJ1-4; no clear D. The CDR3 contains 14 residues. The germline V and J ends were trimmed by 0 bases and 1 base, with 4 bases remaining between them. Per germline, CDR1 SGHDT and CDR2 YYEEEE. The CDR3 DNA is TGTGCCAGCAGCTTGGGCGGAACTAATGAAAAACTGTTTTTT. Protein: CASSLGGTNEKLFF. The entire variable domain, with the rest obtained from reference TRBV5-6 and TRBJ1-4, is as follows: DAGVTQSPTHLIKTRGQQVTLRCSPKSGHDTVSWYQQALGQGPQFIFQYYEEEERQRGNFPDRFSGHQFPNYSSELNVNALLLGDSALYLCASSLGGTNEKLFFGSGTQLSVL.